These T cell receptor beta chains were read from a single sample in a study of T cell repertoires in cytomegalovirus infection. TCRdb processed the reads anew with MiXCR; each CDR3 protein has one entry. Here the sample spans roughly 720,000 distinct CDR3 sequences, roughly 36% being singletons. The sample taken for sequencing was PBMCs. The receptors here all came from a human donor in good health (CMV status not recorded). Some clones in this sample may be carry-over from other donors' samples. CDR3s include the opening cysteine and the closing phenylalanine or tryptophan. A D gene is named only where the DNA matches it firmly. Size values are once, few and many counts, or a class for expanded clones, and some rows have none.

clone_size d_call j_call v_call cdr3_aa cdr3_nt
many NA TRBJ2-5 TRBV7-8 CASSFPQGGRDQETQYF TGTGCCAGCAGCTTCCCCCAGGGGGGGAGGGATCAAGAGACCCAGTACTTC
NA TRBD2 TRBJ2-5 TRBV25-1 CASSDPLRREGDGTQYF TGTGCCAGCAGTGACCCCTTGCGTCGGGAGGGCGATGGGACCCAGTACTTC
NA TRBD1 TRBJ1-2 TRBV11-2 CASSLESHRGQKGYGYTF TGTGCCAGCAGCTTAGAGTCACACAGGGGGCAGAAAGGCTATGGCTACACCTTC
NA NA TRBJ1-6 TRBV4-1 CASSQNLRGGDNSPLHF TGCGCCAGCAGCCAAAACCTTCGGGGGGGGGATAATTCACCCCTCCACTTT
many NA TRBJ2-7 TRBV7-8 CASSVDPAPTEQYF TGTGCCAGCAGCGTAGACCCGGCTCCTACCGAGCAGTACTTC
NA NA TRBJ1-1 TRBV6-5 CASSPDGRVTEAFF TGTGCCAGCAGTCCAGACGGGAGGGTCACTGAAGCTTTCTTT
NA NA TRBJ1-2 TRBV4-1 CASSQEGRAGGYTF TGCGCCAGCAGCCAAGAAGGAAGGGCAGGTGGCTACACCTTC
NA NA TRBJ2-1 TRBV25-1 CASSAAGGNYNEQFF TGTGCCAGCAGTGCCGCCGGCGGAAACTACAATGAGCAGTTCTTC
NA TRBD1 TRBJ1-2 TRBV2 CASRPLGQEYGYTF TGTGCCAGCAGGCCACTGGGACAGGAATATGGCTACACCTTC
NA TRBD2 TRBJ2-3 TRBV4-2 CASSTKRGPSTDTQYF TGTGCCAGCAGTACTAAGCGGGGCCCCTCCACAGATACGCAGTATTTT
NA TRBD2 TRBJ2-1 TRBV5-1 CASSPHLAGGFNNEQFF TGCGCCAGCAGCCCTCATCTAGCGGGAGGGTTTAACAATGAGCAGTTCTTC
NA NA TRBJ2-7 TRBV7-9 CASSLGTGPHYEQYF TGTGCCAGCAGCCTTGGGACCGGCCCCCACTACGAGCAGTACTTC
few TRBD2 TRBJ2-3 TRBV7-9 CASSPAGGRSTDTQYF TGTGCCAGCAGCCCCGCGGGGGGGCGTAGCACAGATACGCAGTATTTT
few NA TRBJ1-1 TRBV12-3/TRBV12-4 CASSPGGFGTEAFF TGTGCCAGCAGCCCCGGAGGGTTCGGCACTGAAGCTTTCTTT